This TCR beta chain was observed in a study of OX40 agonist ivuxolimab in advanced cancers. The wider study: Participants averaged 60 years of age (range about 23 to 79) and were around 80% male. Two patients with cutaneous melanoma and one with hepatocellular carcinoma, three in total, showed partial responses. Study outcomes and limitations: In a subset of nonresponders, normalized T-cell clonal expansion was also low.

The repertoire was sequenced with immunoSEQ multiplex PCR; TCRdb's copy has only in-frame clones and lacks some. The data show 50,000 or so clones, roughly four fifths seen once. For this clone: No antigen is known for it.

At cycle 4 day 1, cycle 7 day 1, and baseline, blood was sampled. Germline V gene sequence: CDR1 SGDLS, CDR2 YYNGEE. The CDR3 is 17 amino acids. V was pared by 4 bases and J by 2 bases, with 18 bases between. The sequence came from an adult with an advanced solid tumor such as melanoma, head and neck, liver or kidney cancer. The sample in question was CD4+ or CD8+ T cells sorted from blood, obtained in a trial of the OX40 agonist ivuxolimab. This chain connects TRBV9 to TRBJ2-2; perhaps TRBD1 as D (6 bases). The CDR3 here is CASSPRTGRGNTGELFF. CDR3 nucleotides: TGTGCCAGCAGCCCCCGGACCGGCAGGGGAAACACCGGGGAGCTGTTTTTT.